The 7 T cell receptor beta chains below were found in one sample sequenced in a study of early T cells in non-severe SARS-CoV-2 infection. MiXCR, applied by TCRdb to the 5' RACE reads, yields one record per CDR3 protein. The data show 55,000 to 75,000 distinct CDR3 sequences, 10% to 15% seen once. Material: whole blood. The receptors come from an adult who was a healthcare worker with PCR-confirmed SARS-CoV-2 infection or an uninfected control (not recorded which).

The genes are TRBV20-1 and TRBJ2-7; TRBD2 aligns across 7 bases. This CDR3 contains 13 residues. Germline lookup yields CDR1 DFQATT and CDR2 SNEGSKA (reference sequence). V dropped 6 bases and J dropped 4; count of bases not matched to a gene: 9. The CDR3 region is CSAPGRPSYEQYF. Written as DNA, the CDR3 is TGCAGTGCCCCCGGGAGGCCTTCGTACGAGCAGTACTTC.

The rearrangement joins TRBV4-2 to TRBJ2-7; 9 nucleotides align to TRBD2. The CDR3 is made up of 17 amino acids. Germline CDR1 is LGHNA and CDR2 is YNFKEQ. Losses at the gene ends were 3 bases for V and 0 bases for J; bases not matched to a gene: 9. In DNA, the CDR3 is TGTGCCAGCAGCCATCCTCCTAGCGGGATTCTCTCCTACGAGCAGTACTTC. Protein product: CASSHPPSGILSYEQYF.

The chain links TRBV11-2 to TRBJ2-2; perhaps D is TRBD1 or TRBD2 (5 bases each). The germline CDR1 and CDR2 sequences are SGHAT and FQNNGV. The CDR3 length is 14 residues. DNA for the CDR3: TGTGCAGCAGCTTACCCTCGGGGCCCCGGGGAGCTGTTTTTT. Translation gives CAAAYPRGPGELFF.

The chain couples TRBV29-1 to TRBJ1-1, with D perhaps TRBD1 (5 bases). From germline, CDR1 is SQVTM and CDR2 ANQGSEA. The CDR3 sequence is 15 residues long. V gave up 0 bases and J gave up 1 base, with 12 bases separating them. DNA of the CDR3: TGCAGCGTTGAAGATGGGGGATGGGGGAACACTGAAGCTTTCTTT. Amino acid sequence: CSVEDGGWGNTEAFF.

This clonotype showed up many times. The chain uses TRBV5-1 and TRBJ2-1, with 12 bases fitting TRBD2. CDR1 is SGHRS, CDR2 YFSETQ, per germline. CDR3 length: 17 residues. Germline trimming cut 3 bases from V and 0 bases from J; bases unmatched to any gene: 4. CDR3 DNA sequence: TGCGCCAGCAGCTGGACTAGCGGGGTTAGCTCCTACAATGAGCAGTTCTTC. It translates to CASSWTSGVSSYNEQFF. The whole variable domain, filled in from reference TRBV5-1 and TRBJ2-1, reads KAGVTQTPRYLIKTRGQQVTLSCSPISGHRSVSWYQQTPGQGLQFLFEYFSETQRNKGNFPGRFSGRQFSNSRSEMNVSTLELGDSALYLCASSWTSGVSSYNEQFFGPGTRLTVL.

The chain joins TRBV7-2 to TRBJ2-7; D is undetermined. This CDR3 spans 12 amino acids. Trimming took off 5 bases at V and 6 bases at J, with 11 bases between the two ends. Germline V gene sequence: CDR1 SGHTA, CDR2 FQGNSA. The CDR3 coding sequence is TGTGCCAGCAGCCCCGCCGGGCTCGAGCAGTACTTC. Translating gives CASSPAGLEQYF.

A remark on this clonotype: Relative to the germline gene, one junction end is altered; a read error may explain this. The chain combines TRBV2 with TRBJ2-7, with a tentative D call TRBD2 (6 bases). CDR1 SNHLY and CDR2 FYNNEI come from the germline V gene. The CDR3 covers 18 residues. Written as DNA, the CDR3 is TGTACCAGCAGCCCACGGGGTTCATCGGGAGCGAACAACGACGAGCAGTACTTC. This codes for CTSSPRGSSGANNDEQYF.